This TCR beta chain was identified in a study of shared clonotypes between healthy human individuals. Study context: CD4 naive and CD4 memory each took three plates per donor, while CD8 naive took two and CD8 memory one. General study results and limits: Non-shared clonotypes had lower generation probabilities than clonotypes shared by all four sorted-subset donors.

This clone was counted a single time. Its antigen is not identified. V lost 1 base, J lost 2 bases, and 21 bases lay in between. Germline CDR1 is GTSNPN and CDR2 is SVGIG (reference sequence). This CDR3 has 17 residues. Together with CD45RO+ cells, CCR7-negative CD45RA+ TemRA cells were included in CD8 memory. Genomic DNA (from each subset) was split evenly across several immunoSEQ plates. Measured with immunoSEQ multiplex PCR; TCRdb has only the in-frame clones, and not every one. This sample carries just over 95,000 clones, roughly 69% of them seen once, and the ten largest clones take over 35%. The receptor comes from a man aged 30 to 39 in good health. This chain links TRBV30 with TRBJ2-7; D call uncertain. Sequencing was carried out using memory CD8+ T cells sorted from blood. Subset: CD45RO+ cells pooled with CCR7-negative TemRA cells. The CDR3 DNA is TGTGCCTGGAGTGCCCTCCACCTACGGCGGTACACCTACGAGCAGTACTTC. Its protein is CAWSALHLRRYTYEQYF.